Judged by abundance, the clone carrying this T cell receptor (beta chain) is medium-sized. Its antigen is currently unknown. The data are from a study of PD-1 blockade in classical Hodgkin lymphoma. Profiled with immunoSEQ multiplex PCR; TCRdb holds only in-frame clones, not every one. The data hold roughly 56,000 clones, with about 90% observed a single time. Time point of the sample: cycle 4 day 1 (C4D1), after less than 7 weeks of nivolumab. Relapse after autologous stem cell transplantation occurred in every patient, and brentuximab vedotin exposure varied. Under best response, outcomes were complete response, partial response or progressive disease. Study-wide results and caveats: Newly diagnosed and completely responding patients shared comparable baseline diversity. Newly diagnosed patients reportedly had lower baseline TCR diversity than healthy donors. CD4+ but not CD8+ TCR diversity rose significantly by C4D1.

The germline V gene has CDR1 MNHNS and CDR2 SASEGT. Trimming shortened V by 2 bases and J by 2 bases, and 13 bases separated the two germline ends. The CDR3 spans 15 residues. This chain connects TRBV6-1 to TRBJ2-7, with a tentative D call TRBD1 (7 bases). The TCR comes from a human donor with classical Hodgkin lymphoma. The sample was peripheral blood mononuclear cells (PBMCs), taken before the fourth cycle of nivolumab. CDR3 region: CASSEWRDSPYEQYF. Written as DNA, the CDR3 is TGTGCCAGCAGTGAATGGAGGGACAGCCCCTACGAGCAGTACTTC.